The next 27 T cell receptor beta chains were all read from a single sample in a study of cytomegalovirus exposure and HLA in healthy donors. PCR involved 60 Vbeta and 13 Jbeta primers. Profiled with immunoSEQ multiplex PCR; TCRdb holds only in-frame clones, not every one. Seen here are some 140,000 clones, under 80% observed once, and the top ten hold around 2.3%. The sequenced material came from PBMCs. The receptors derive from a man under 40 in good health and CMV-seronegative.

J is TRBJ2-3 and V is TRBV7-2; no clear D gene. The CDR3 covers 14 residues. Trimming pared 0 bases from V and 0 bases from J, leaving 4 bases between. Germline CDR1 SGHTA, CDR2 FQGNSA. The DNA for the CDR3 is TGTGCCAGCAGCTTAGCGAGGAGCACAGATACGCAGTATTTT. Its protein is CASSLARSTDTQYF. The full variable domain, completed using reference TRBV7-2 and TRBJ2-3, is GAGVSQSPSNKVTEKGKDVELRCDPISGHTALYWYRQSLGQGLEFLIYFQGNSAPDKSGLPSDRFSAERTGGSVSTLTIQRTQQEDSAVYLCASSLARSTDTQYFGPGTRLTVL.

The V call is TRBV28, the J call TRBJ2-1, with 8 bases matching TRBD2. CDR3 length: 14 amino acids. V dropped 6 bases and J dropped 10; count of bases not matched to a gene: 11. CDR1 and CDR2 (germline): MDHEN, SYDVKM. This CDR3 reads CASSPSGGPREQFF. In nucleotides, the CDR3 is TGTGCCAGCAGCCCGAGCGGGGGCCCCAGAGAGCAGTTCTTC.

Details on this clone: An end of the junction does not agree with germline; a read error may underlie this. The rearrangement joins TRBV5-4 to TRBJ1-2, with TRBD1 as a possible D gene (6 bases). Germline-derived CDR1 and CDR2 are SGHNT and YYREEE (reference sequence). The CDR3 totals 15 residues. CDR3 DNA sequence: TGTGCCAGCAGCTTGGAGCAGGGGTCCTGGGATGGCTACCCCTTC. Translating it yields CASSLEQGSWDGYPF.

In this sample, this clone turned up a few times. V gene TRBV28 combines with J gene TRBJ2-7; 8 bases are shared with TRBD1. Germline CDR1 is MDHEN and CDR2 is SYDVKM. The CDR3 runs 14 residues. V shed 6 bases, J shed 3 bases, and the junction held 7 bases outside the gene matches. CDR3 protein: CASSLDREVYEQYF. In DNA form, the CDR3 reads TGTGCCAGCAGCTTGGACAGGGAAGTCTACGAGCAGTACTTC.

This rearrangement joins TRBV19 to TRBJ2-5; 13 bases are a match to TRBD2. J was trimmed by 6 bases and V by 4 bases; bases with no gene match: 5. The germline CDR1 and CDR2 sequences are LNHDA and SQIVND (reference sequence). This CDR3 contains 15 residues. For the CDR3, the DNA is TGTGCCAGTAGTAGACTAGCGGGGGGCCCTCAGACCCAGTACTTC. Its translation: CASSRLAGGPQTQYF.

The CDR3 sequence is CASSRLAADTQYF. CDR3 coding DNA: TGTGCCAGCAGCCGACTAGCAGCGGATACGCAGTATTTT. The genes are TRBV7-2 and TRBJ2-3; 7 nucleotides align to TRBD2. Germline V gives CDR1 SGHTA, CDR2 FQGNSA. The CDR3 spans 13 residues. After removal of 5 bases from V and 6 bases from J, the junction contained 5 bases not matched to a gene.

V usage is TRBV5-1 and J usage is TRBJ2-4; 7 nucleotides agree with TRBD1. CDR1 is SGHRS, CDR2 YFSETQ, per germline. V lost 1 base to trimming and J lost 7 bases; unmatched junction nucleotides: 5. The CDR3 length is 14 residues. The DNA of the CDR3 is TGCGCCAGCAGCTTGAAGGGGGCAGGGAACATTCAGTACTTC. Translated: CASSLKGAGNIQYF.

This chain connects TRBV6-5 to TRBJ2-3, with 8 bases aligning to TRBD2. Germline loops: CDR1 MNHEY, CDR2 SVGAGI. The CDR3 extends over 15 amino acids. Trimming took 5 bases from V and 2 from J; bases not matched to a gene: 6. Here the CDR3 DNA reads TGTGCCAGCAGTGTTAGCGGGGATTACACAGATACGCAGTATTTT. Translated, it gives CASSVSGDYTDTQYF.

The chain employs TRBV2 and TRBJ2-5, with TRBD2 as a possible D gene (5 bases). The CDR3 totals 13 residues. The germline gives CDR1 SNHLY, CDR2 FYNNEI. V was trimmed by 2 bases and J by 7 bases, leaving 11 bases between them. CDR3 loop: CASSELLRGTQYF. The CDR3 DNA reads TGTGCCAGCAGTGAACTGCTACGGGGGACCCAGTACTTC.

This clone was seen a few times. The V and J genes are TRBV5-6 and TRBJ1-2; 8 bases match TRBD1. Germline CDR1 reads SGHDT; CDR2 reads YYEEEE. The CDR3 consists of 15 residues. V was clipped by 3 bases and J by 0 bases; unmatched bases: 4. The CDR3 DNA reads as TGTGCCAGCAGCTATGGGACAGGCCCTAACTATGGCTACACCTTC. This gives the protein CASSYGTGPNYGYTF.

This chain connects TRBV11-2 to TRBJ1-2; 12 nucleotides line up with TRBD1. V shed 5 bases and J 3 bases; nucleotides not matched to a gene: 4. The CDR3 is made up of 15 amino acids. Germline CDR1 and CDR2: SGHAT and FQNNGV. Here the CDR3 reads CASSMGQGAHYGYTF. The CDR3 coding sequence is TGTGCCAGCAGCATGGGACAGGGGGCTCACTATGGCTACACCTTC.

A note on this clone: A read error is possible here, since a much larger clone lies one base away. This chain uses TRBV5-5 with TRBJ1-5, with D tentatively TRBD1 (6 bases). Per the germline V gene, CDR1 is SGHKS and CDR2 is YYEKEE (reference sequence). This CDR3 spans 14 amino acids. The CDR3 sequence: CASSLDSQNQPQNF. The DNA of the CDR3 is TGTGCCAGCAGCCTGGACAGCCAGAATCAGCCCCAGAATTTT.

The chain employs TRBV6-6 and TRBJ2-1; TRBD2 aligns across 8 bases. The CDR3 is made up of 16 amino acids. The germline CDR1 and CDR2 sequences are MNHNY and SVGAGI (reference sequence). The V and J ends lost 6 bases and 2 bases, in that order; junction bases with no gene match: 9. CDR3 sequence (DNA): TGTGCCAGCAGCGCGGCGGGGGGACCCCCCTACAATGAGCAGTTCTTC. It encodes CASSAAGGPPYNEQFF.

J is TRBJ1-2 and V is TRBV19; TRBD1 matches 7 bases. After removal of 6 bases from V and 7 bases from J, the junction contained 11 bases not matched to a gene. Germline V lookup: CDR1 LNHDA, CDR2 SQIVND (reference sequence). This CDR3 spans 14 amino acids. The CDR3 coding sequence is TGTGCCAGTAGAGACAGGGCTGTCGAGGGTGGCTACACCTTC. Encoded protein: CASRDRAVEGGYTF.

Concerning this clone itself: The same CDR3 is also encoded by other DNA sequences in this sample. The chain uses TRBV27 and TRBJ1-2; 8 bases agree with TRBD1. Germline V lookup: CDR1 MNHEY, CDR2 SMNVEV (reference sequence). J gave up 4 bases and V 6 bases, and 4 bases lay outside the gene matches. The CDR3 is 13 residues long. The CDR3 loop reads CASSQGAGYGYTF. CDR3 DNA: TGTGCCAGCAGCCAGGGGGCCGGCTATGGCTACACCTTC.

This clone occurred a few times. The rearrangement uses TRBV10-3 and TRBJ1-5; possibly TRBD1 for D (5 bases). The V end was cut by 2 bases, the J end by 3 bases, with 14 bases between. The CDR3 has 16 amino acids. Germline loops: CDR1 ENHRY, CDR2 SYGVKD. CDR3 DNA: TGTGCCATCAGTGAGAAGGGGTGGGAGGACAATCAGCCCCAGCATTTT. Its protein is CAISEKGWEDNQPQHF.

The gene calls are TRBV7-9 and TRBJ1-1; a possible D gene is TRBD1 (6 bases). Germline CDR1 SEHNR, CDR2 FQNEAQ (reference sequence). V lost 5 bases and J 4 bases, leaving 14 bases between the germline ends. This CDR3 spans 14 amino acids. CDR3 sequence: CASSNWRGPTEAFF. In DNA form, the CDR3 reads TGTGCCAGCAGCAACTGGCGGGGGCCCACTGAAGCTTTCTTT.

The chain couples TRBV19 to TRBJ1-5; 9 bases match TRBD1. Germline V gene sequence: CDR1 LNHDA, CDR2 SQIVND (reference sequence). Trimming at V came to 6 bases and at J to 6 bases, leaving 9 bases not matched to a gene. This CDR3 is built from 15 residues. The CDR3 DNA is TGTGCCAGTAGAGAAACAGGGGGCTTGGGTCAGCCCCAGCATTTT. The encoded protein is CASRETGGLGQPQHF.

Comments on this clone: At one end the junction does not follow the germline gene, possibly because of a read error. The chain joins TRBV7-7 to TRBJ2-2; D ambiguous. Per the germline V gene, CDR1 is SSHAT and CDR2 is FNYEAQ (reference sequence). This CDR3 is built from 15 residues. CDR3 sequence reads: CASSSSLRLTGELFF. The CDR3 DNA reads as TGTGCTAGCAGCTCCTCCCTCAGGCTCACCGGGGAGCTGTTTTTT.

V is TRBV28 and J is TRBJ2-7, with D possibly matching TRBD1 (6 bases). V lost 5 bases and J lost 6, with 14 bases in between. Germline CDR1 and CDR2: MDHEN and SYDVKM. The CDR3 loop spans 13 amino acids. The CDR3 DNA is TGTGCCAGCAGTACAATGACAGGAGGCGAGCAGTACTTC. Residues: CASSTMTGGEQYF.

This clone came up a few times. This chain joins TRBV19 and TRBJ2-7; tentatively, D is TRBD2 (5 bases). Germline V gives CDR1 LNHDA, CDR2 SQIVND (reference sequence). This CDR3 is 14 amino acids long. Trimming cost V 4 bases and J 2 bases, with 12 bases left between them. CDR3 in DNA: TGTGCCAGTAGTAGCCATATGGAGGCCTACGAGCAGTACTTC. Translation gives CASSSHMEAYEQYF. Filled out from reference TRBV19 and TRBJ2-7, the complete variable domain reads DGGITQSPKYLFRKEGQNVTLSCEQNLNHDAMYWYRQDPGQGLRLIYYSQIVNDFQKGDIAEGYSVSREKKESFPLTVTSAQKNPTAFYLCASSSHMEAYEQYFGPGTRLTVT.

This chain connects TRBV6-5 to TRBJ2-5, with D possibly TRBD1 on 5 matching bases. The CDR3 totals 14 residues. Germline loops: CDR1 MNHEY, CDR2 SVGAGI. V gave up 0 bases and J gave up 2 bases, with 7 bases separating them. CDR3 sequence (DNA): TGTGCCAGCAGTTACTCGGGGCAGCAAGAGACCCAGTACTTC. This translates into CASSYSGQQETQYF.

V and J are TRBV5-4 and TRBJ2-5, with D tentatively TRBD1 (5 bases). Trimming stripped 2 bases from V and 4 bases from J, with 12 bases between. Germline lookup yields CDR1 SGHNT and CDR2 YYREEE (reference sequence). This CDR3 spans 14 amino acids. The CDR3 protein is CASSLGVGRETQYF. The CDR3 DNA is TGTGCCAGCAGCTTAGGGGTAGGGCGAGAGACCCAGTACTTC.

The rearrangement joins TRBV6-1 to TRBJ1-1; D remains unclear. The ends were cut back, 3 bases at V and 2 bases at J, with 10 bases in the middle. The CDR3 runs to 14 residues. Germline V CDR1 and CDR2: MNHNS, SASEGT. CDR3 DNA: TGTGCCAGCAGTGATCCGCTACTTAACACTGAAGCTTTCTTT. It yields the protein CASSDPLLNTEAFF.

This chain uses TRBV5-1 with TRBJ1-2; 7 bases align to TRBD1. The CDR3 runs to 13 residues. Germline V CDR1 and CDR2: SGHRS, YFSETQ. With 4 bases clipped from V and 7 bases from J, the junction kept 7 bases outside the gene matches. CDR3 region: CASSPTGRRGYTF. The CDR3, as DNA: TGCGCCAGCAGCCCGACAGGGCGGCGTGGCTACACCTTC.

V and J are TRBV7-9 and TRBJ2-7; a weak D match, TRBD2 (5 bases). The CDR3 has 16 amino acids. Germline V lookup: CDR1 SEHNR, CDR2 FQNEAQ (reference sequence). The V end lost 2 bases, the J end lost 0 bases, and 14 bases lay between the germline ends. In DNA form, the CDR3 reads TGTGCCAGCAGCTTATTGAGCGGTATAAGCTCCTACGAGCAGTACTTC. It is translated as CASSLLSGISSYEQYF.

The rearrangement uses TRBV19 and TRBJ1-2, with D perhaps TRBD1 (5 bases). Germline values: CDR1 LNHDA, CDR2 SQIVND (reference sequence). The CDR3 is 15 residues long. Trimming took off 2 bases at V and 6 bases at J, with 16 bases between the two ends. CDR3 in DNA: TGTGCCAGTAGTATATCCCCAGGGAGGAGCGATGGCTACACCTTC. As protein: CASSISPGRSDGYTF.